This section outlines one TCR beta chain sequence together with its context. Method: immunoSEQ multiplex PCR; TCRdb's copy keeps in-frame clones and lacks some. The sample includes about 68,000 clones, approximately 85% of them seen just once. CDR1 and CDR2 from the germline V gene are LNHDA and SQIVND (reference sequence). V was pared by 2 bases and J by 7 bases, with 20 bases between. The CDR3 extends over 16 amino acids. These data are taken from a study of blood T cell repertoires in COVID-19. Study summary: Some COVID-19 samples were acute and others convalescent; all came from the United States, Italy and Spain. Sample material is recorded as cDNA or gDNA derived from T cells, B-cell-depleted T cells, or PBMCs.

What was sequenced was peripheral blood. The chain uses TRBV19 and TRBJ1-2; maybe TRBD1 (6 bases). This TCR was recovered from a man aged 50-60 years with acute or convalescent COVID-19. The CDR3 here is CASSIPAGAVAAGYTF. The CDR3, as DNA: TGTGCCAGTAGTATACCGGCGGGGGCAGTGGCAGCTGGCTACACCTTC.